This T cell receptor beta chain was sequenced in a study of T cell responses to AZD1222 COVID-19 vaccine. The assay was immunoSEQ multiplex PCR, and TCRdb's table has in-frame clones only and misses some. Of about 80,000 clones in the sample, over 75% were seen once. Overall study findings and caveats: Along spike, vaccine-associated CD4 TCRs were found throughout, with dominance at 160-218 and 743-854. White British people made up most donors, females outnumbered males, and clonal diversity was possibly underestimated.

As to this clone: Antigen unknown.

This TCR was recovered from an adult who received the AZD1222 COVID-19 vaccine. The material was peripheral blood, obtained 28 days after the second AZD1222 dose.

The CDR3 loop reads CASLEGRGNNEQFF. The CDR3 DNA sequence: TGTGCCAGTTTGGAGGGGAGGGGAAACAATGAGCAGTTCTTC. The V gene is TRBV7-3, the J gene TRBJ2-1, with TRBD2 matching 7 bases. This CDR3 region has 14 residues. Per the germline V gene, CDR1 is SGHTA and CDR2 is FQGTGA. V shed 9 bases and J 5 bases; nucleotides not matched to a gene: 10.